The clone carrying this TCR beta chain rates as medium-sized (0.01 to 0.1%). Its specificity is unknown. These data come from a study of type 1 regulatory T cells. Via MiXCR, TCRdb re-called the reads, giving one row per CDR3 protein. This sample has thousands of distinct CDR3 sequences, with about 30% found just once. Germline V gene lookup returns CDR1 DFQATT and CDR2 SNEGSKA (reference sequence). CDR3 size: 11 residues. Trimming shortened V by 1 base and J by 8 bases, and 6 bases separated the two germline ends. V gene TRBV20-1 combines with J gene TRBJ2-1; no reliable D call. The source is a human donor in good health. Sequenced input: cultured T cells, either the whole culture or a sorted T cell fraction (not recorded which). Regarding subset: Tr1-enriched cell product generated in vitro against host alloantigens. The CDR3 DNA follows: TGCAGTGCTAGAGGCCGAGATGAGCAGTTCTTC. It specifies CSARGRDEQFF.